This T cell receptor beta chain derives from a study of T cells in Graves' hyperthyroidism and ophthalmopathy. Regions amplified from RNA transcripts were the TCR beta CDR3 regions. First-round RT-PCR with HTBI primers amplified the TCR CDR3 region. Each CDR3 protein gets one entry after TCRdb re-called the multiplex PCR reads with MiXCR. The sample records hundreds of thousands of distinct CDR3 sequences, 16% being singletons. Between the trimmed V and J ends, which lost 3 bases and 10 bases, there was a span of 7 bases. This CDR3 is 11 amino acids long. The sequenced sample consisted of blood. The chain uses TRBV12-3 or TRBV12-4 and TRBJ2-1; D unresolved. This clonotype was sampled from a woman between 35 and 50 years old with Graves' ophthalmopathy. The CDR3 DNA follows: TGTGCCAGCAGTTTTGCGGCAGAGCAGTTCTTC. This codes for CASSFAAEQFF.